Listed here are 30 T cell receptor beta chains from one sample, sequenced in a study of identical twins. TCRdb used MiXCR to reprocess the 5' RACE reads, holding one entry per CDR3 protein. The sample contains around 1.7 million distinct CDR3 sequences, around 29% of which appear only once. The sample taken for sequencing was cord blood. These receptors were obtained from a newborn girl in good health.

This clonotype showed up just a few times. This sequence joins TRBV21-1 and TRBJ1-5. TRBV21-1 is deemed a pseudogene. The CDR3 length is 16 residues. The CDR3 region has the DNA TGTGCCAGCAGCAAAGGTTCCGGAGGTGGGAATCAGCCCCAGCATTTT. This gives the protein CASSKGSGGGNQPQHF.

The chain carries TRBV20-1 and TRBJ1-6; 7 bases match TRBD1. Germline lookup yields CDR1 DFQATT and CDR2 SNEGSKA (reference sequence). The trim removed 6 bases at V and 7 bases at J, leaving 9 bases unmatched. The CDR3 has 14 residues. The CDR3: CSARRDSLNSPLHF. DNA for the CDR3: TGCAGTGCGAGACGGGACAGTTTGAATTCACCCCTCCACTTT.

This chain connects TRBV2 to TRBJ2-7, with 7 bases that match TRBD2. The CDR3 spans 14 residues. Looked up from germline, CDR1 is SNHLY and CDR2 is FYNNEI. With V trimmed by 3 bases and J by 5 bases, 7 bases remained unmatched. The CDR3 region has the DNA TGTGCCAGCAGTGAGGGGCGGGAGTTAAACGAGCAGTACTTC. This gives the protein CASSEGRELNEQYF. The whole variable domain, filled in from reference TRBV2 and TRBJ2-7, reads EPEVTQTPSHQVTQMGQEVILRCVPISNHLYFYWYRQILGQKVEFLVSFYNNEISEKSEIFDDQFSVERPDGSNFTLKIRSTKLEDSAMYFCASSEGRELNEQYFGPGTRLTVT.

As to this clonotype: At one end the junction does not follow the germline gene, possibly because of a read error. V gene TRBV24-1 combines with J gene TRBJ2-2; D is perhaps TRBD1 (6 bases). This CDR3 spans 14 amino acids. CDR1 KGHDR and CDR2 SFDVKD come from the germline V gene. The CDR3 coding sequence is TGTGCCACCGGTGGAACAGGGAACACCAGGGAGCTGTTTTTT. Its translation: CATGGTGNTRELFF.

The genes are TRBV28 and TRBJ2-3, with 9 bases fitting TRBD1. Germline loops: CDR1 MDHEN, CDR2 SYDVKM. Unmatched junction bases numbered 2, after V lost 10 bases and J lost 0 bases. This CDR3 comprises 13 residues. CDR3 in DNA: TGTGCCATCGACAGGGGGAGCACAGATACGCAGTATTTT. Translating gives CAIDRGSTDTQYF.

The chain joins TRBV18 to TRBJ2-1; 9 bases are shared with TRBD2. This CDR3 has 18 residues. Germline CDR1 is KGHSH and CDR2 is LQKENI. V was pared by 4 bases and J by 0 bases, with 10 bases of the junction left unmatched. CDR3 region: CASSLAFGLASSYNEQFF. The CDR3 nucleotides are TGTGCCAGCTCACTCGCGTTTGGACTAGCGAGCTCCTACAATGAGCAGTTCTTC.

This clonotype was counted only a few times. The gene calls are TRBV27 and TRBJ2-3; maybe TRBD1 (5 bases). V was shortened by 6 bases and J by 2 bases, with 21 bases between the two germline ends. This CDR3 comprises 17 residues. CDR1 and CDR2 (germline): MNHEY, SMNVEV (reference sequence). The DNA of the CDR3 is TGTGCCAGCAGCCCACGCGGCAGGGTAGGGCTCACAGATACGCAGTATTTT. Its protein is CASSPRGRVGLTDTQYF.

The chain carries TRBV2 and TRBJ1-1; D unclear. The CDR3 spans 11 residues. Germline values: CDR1 SNHLY, CDR2 FYNNEI. V was clipped by 0 bases and J by 8 bases, with 4 bases between them. Written as DNA, the CDR3 is TGTGCCAGCAGTGAAGCCAGGGAAGCTTTCTTT. Translated: CASSEAREAFF.

The J gene is TRBJ1-6, the V gene TRBV20-1, with 9 positions matching TRBD1. CDR1 and CDR2 from the germline V gene are DFQATT and SNEGSKA (reference sequence). The CDR3 has 14 amino acids. After removal of 5 bases from V and 6 bases from J, the junction contained 5 bases not matched to a gene. CDR3 in amino acids: CSAVRDRANSPLHF. The CDR3 DNA follows: TGCAGTGCTGTTAGGGACAGGGCTAATTCACCCCTCCACTTT.

V and J are TRBV29-1 and TRBJ2-2; the match to TRBD2 covers 8 bases. CDR1 SQVTM and CDR2 ANQGSEA come from the germline V gene. This CDR3 spans 13 amino acids. Unmatched junction bases numbered 3, after V lost 5 bases and J lost 4 bases. CDR3 amino acids: CSVLAGSTGELFF. As DNA, the CDR3 is TGCAGCGTTTTAGCGGGGAGCACCGGGGAGCTGTTTTTT.

The V and J genes are TRBV5-1 and TRBJ1-3; 9 bases line up with TRBD1. With 4 bases clipped from V and 0 bases from J, the junction kept 11 bases outside the gene matches. Germline lookup yields CDR1 SGHRS and CDR2 YFSETQ. The CDR3 runs to 18 residues. This CDR3 reads CASSRSPGTGNSGNTIYF. For the CDR3, the DNA is TGCGCCAGCAGCCGAAGTCCCGGGACAGGGAACTCTGGAAACACCATATATTTT.

The rearrangement joins TRBV3-1 to TRBJ1-6, with 10 positions matching TRBD1. There are 16 residues in the CDR3. Per the germline V gene, CDR1 is LGHDT and CDR2 is YNNKEL (reference sequence). Unmatched junction bases numbered 5, after V lost 2 bases and J lost 7 bases. The CDR3 sequence is CASSQRTGGYNSPLHF. The DNA for the CDR3 is TGTGCCAGCAGCCAAAGGACAGGGGGTTACAATTCACCCCTCCACTTT.

This clonotype has just a few counts. The V gene is TRBV20-1, the J gene TRBJ2-3; D tentatively fits TRBD1 or TRBD2 (6 bases each). The CDR3 is made up of 14 amino acids. Germline V gene data show CDR1 as DFQATT and CDR2 as SNEGSKA (reference sequence). Trimming stripped 3 bases from V and 1 base from J, with 11 bases between. The CDR3 protein is CSASSGAGTDTQYF. CDR3 nucleotide sequence: TGCAGTGCTAGTTCGGGGGCGGGCACAGATACGCAGTATTTT.

This clonotype was seen a few times. The chain is built from TRBV12-3 or TRBV12-4 and TRBJ1-6; D may be TRBD1 (5 bases). The V end lost 7 bases, the J end lost 10 bases, and 11 bases lay between the germline ends. The CDR3 spans 12 residues. Written as DNA, the CDR3 is TGTGCCAGCACCTTCGGGGGGTCACCCCTCCACTTT. Translated, it gives CASTFGGSPLHF.

This chain joins TRBV7-2 and TRBJ2-7; 10 bases are shared with TRBD2. The J call may not be correct, given that the DNA end is closer to TRBJ2-4. Germline CDR1 reads SGHTA; CDR2 reads FQGNSA. The length of the CDR3 is 14 residues. CDR3 amino acids: CASSTGTSAGIQYF. The CDR3, as DNA: TGTGCCAGCAGCACTGGGACTAGCGCGGGCATTCAGTACTTC.

V and J are TRBV12-3 or TRBV12-4 and TRBJ1-4; 9 positions agree with TRBD1. V lost 5 bases, J lost 5 bases, and 9 bases stayed unmatched. This CDR3 contains 16 residues. The CDR3 coding sequence is TGTGCCAGCAGTCAACACAGGGGGCGCGGCAATGAAAAACTGTTTTTT. It is translated as CASSQHRGRGNEKLFF.

V usage is TRBV20-1 and J usage is TRBJ2-1; D perhaps matches TRBD2 (6 bases). Germline V gene lookup returns CDR1 DFQATT and CDR2 SNEGSKA (reference sequence). There are 15 residues in the CDR3. V was clipped by 2 bases and J by 2 bases, with 13 bases between them. The CDR3 region is CSARSTSKTYNEQFF. In DNA form, the CDR3 reads TGCAGTGCTAGATCCACTAGCAAAACCTACAATGAGCAGTTCTTC.

The rearrangement joins TRBV3-1 to TRBJ2-1; 9 bases map to TRBD1. CDR3 length: 14 amino acids. The V and J ends lost 0 bases and 15 bases, in that order; junction bases with no gene match: 9. The germline CDR1 and CDR2 sequences are LGHDT and YNNKEL (reference sequence). The CDR3 is CASSQDDVGTGRFF. The DNA of the CDR3 is TGTGCCAGCAGCCAAGACGACGTTGGGACAGGGAGGTTCTTC.

J is TRBJ2-3 and V is TRBV28; the D call may be TRBD1 or TRBD2 (5 bases each). Germline values: CDR1 MDHEN, CDR2 SYDVKM. CDR3 length: 12 amino acids. Trimming cost V 5 bases and J 10 bases, with 13 bases left between them. The CDR3, as DNA: TGTGCCAGCAGTCCCCGGGGCGATCCGCAGTATTTT. It is translated as CASSPRGDPQYF.

This CDR3 reads CSARARTGTSGNEQFF. For the CDR3, the DNA is TGCAGTGCTAGAGCCCGAACCGGGACTAGCGGAAATGAGCAGTTCTTC. The V call is TRBV20-1, the J call TRBJ2-1; 11 bases line up with TRBD2. Germline loops: CDR1 DFQATT, CDR2 SNEGSKA (reference sequence). The CDR3 has 16 residues. Unmatched junction bases numbered 9, after V lost 1 base and J lost 7 bases.

The chain is built from TRBV20-1 and TRBJ2-1, with TRBD2 identical over 13 bases. There are 18 residues in the CDR3. V dropped 3 bases and J dropped 4; count of bases not matched to a gene: 12. The germline V gene has CDR1 DFQATT and CDR2 SNEGSKA (reference sequence). The CDR3 spells CSARRLAGGPAGYNEQFF. As DNA, the CDR3 is TGCAGTGCTAGGAGACTAGCGGGAGGCCCCGCAGGATACAATGAGCAGTTCTTC.

This clonotype was recorded only once. This chain joins TRBV30 and TRBJ1-2, with TRBD1 matching 7 bases. CDR1 and CDR2 from the germline V gene are GTSNPN and SVGIG (reference sequence). V lost 2 bases to trimming and J lost 7 bases; unmatched junction nucleotides: 10. This CDR3 has 14 residues. The CDR3 region is CAWSPTGAIRGYTF. CDR3 in DNA: TGTGCCTGGAGTCCCACAGGGGCCATCCGTGGCTACACCTTC.

This clonotype has more than one count but fewer than ten. This rearrangement joins TRBV29-1 to TRBJ2-2; D may be TRBD1 or TRBD2 (5 bases each). The CDR3 consists of 15 residues. CDR1 and CDR2 (germline): SQVTM, ANQGSEA. V lost 4 bases to trimming and J lost 4 bases, with 16 bases between them. CDR3: CSVASRSRGTGELFF. CDR3 sequence (DNA): TGCAGCGTTGCGTCCAGGTCGAGGGGCACCGGGGAGCTGTTTTTT.

Of note for this clonotype: Since a much larger clone is just one base distant, this may be a read error. The chain combines TRBV4-2 with TRBJ2-1; D is ambiguous. TRBJ2-7 explains the end of the DNA better; the J call may be wrong. The CDR3 consists of 16 residues. The germline V gene has CDR1 LGHNA and CDR2 YNFKEQ. The CDR3: CASSQVALSSYNEQYF. In DNA, the CDR3 is TGTGCCAGCAGCCAAGTAGCCTTAAGCTCCTACAATGAGCAGTACTTC.

V and J are TRBV20-1 and TRBJ2-5; D remains unclear. The J call may be mistaken, given a closer DNA end match to TRBJ2-7. Germline-derived CDR1 and CDR2 are DFQATT and SNEGSKA (reference sequence). CDR3 size: 10 residues. As DNA, the CDR3 is TGCAGTGCTGAGATTTACGAGCAGTACTTC. Its translation is CSAEIYEQYF.

This clonotype was seen more than once but under ten times. The rearrangement uses TRBV10-3 and TRBJ2-3; D not resolved. Trimming took 4 bases from V and 4 from J, leaving 12 bases between them. The CDR3 extends over 14 amino acids. Per the germline V gene, CDR1 is ENHRY and CDR2 is SYGVKD. CDR3 DNA: TGTGCCATCAGTGGACAAGGGCGCGCAGATACGCAGTATTTT. This translates into CAISGQGRADTQYF.

This clonotype was picked up a small number of times. The CDR3 reads CASSLLQGRGYTF. CDR3 in DNA: TGTGCCAGCAGTTTACTCCAGGGAAGGGGCTACACCTTC. The V and J genes are TRBV27 and TRBJ1-2; D is possibly TRBD1 (5 bases). CDR3 length equals 13 residues. Between the trimmed V and J ends, which lost 2 bases and 8 bases, there was a span of 12 bases. Germline-derived CDR1 and CDR2 are MNHEY and SMNVEV (reference sequence).

The chain links TRBV28 to TRBJ1-2; D unresolved. From germline, CDR1 is MDHEN and CDR2 SYDVKM. The CDR3 is 14 amino acids. The V end lost 3 bases, the J end lost 2 bases, and 10 bases lay between the germline ends. CDR3 region: CASSLGMSNYGYTF. CDR3 DNA: TGTGCCAGCAGTTTGGGAATGTCCAACTATGGCTACACCTTC.

The chain has TRBV29-1 and TRBJ2-3; 10 nucleotides line up with TRBD2. The CDR3 extends over 15 amino acids. Trimming removed 1 base from V and 3 bases from J; junction bases left unmatched: 4. Germline CDR1 reads SQVTM; CDR2 reads ANQGSEA. The CDR3 DNA reads TGCAGCGTTGAAGGGAGCGGGAGGGGGACAGATACGCAGTATTTT. This sequence encodes CSVEGSGRGTDTQYF.

The chain is built from TRBV16 and TRBJ1-1, with 7 bases that match TRBD1. V lost 1 base and J lost 0; bases outside the gene matches: 8. Germline CDR1 KGHSY, CDR2 FQNENV. The length of the CDR3 is 17 residues. CDR3 sequence (DNA): TGTGCCAGCAGCCAATGGTTGAGACAGGGTTTGAACACTGAAGCTTTCTTT. Translating it yields CASSQWLRQGLNTEAFF.